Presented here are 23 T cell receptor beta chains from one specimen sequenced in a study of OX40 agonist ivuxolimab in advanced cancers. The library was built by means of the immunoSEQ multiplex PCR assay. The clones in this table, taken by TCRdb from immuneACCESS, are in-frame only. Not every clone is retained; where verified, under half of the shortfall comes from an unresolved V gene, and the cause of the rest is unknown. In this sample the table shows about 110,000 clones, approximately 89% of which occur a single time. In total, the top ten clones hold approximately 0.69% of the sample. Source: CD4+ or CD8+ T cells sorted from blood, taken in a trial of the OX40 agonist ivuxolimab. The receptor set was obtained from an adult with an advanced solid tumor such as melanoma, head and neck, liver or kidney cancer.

CDR3 protein: CASSSNPTGTYEQYF. The CDR3 coding sequence is TGTGCCAGCAGCTCAAACCCCACAGGGACCTACGAGCAGTACTTC. The gene calls are TRBV7-3 and TRBJ2-7; D might be TRBD1 (6 bases). Germline lookup yields CDR1 SGHTA and CDR2 FQGTGA. This CDR3 has 15 amino acids. Trimming pared 4 bases from V and 2 bases from J, leaving 15 bases between.

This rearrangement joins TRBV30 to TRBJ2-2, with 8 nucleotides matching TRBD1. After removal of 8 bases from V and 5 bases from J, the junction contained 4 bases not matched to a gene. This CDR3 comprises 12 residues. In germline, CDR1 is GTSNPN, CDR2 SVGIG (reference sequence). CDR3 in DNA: TGTGCCGGGAACAGGGGGACCGGGGAGCTGTTTTTT. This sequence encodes CAGNRGTGELFF.

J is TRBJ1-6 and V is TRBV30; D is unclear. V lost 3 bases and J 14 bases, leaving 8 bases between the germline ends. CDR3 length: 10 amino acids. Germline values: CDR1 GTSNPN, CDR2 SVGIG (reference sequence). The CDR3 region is CAWRGFTLHF. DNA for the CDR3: TGTGCCTGGAGAGGTTTCACCCTCCACTTT.

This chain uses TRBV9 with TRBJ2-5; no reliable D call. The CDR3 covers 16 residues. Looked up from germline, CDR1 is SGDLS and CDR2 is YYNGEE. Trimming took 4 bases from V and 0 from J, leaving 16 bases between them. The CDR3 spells CASSPTVRADQETQYF. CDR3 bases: TGTGCCAGCAGCCCTACCGTCCGGGCAGACCAAGAGACCCAGTACTTC.

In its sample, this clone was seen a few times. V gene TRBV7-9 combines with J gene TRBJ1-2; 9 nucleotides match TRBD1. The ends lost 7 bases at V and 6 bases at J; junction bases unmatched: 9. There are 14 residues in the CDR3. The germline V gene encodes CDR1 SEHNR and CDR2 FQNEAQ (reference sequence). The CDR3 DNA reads TGTGCCAGCACCAAACCTGGACAGGGGCATGGCTACACCTTC. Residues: CASTKPGQGHGYTF.

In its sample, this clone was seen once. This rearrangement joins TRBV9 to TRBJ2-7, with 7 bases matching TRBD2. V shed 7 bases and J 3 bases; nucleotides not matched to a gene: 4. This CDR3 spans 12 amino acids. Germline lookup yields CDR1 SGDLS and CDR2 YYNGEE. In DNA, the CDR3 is TGTGCCAGCGGGGAGGGGTTCTACGAGCAGTACTTC. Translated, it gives CASGEGFYEQYF.

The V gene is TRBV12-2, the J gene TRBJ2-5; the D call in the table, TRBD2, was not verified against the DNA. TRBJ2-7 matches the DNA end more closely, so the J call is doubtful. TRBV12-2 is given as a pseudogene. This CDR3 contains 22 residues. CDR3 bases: TGTGCAAGTCGCTTAGCGACAGAAGACGGGACTAGCGGTCCTTGGAGCTCCTACGAGCAGTACTTC. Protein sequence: CASRLATEDGTSGPWSSYEQYF.

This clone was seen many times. The CDR3 protein is CASSKEGAGGCETQYF. CDR3 coding DNA: TGTGCCAGCAGCAAAGAGGGGGCAGGGGGATGTGAGACCCAGTACTTC. The gene calls are TRBV21-1 and TRBJ2-5; TRBD1, the table's D call, lacks a check against the DNA. TRBV21-1 is a pseudogene segment. The CDR3 totals 16 residues.

The CDR3 sequence is CASSSWDNQETQYF. In DNA form, the CDR3 reads TGTGCCAGCAGTTCTTGGGACAACCAAGAGACCCAGTACTTC. The gene calls are TRBV27 and TRBJ2-5; TRBD1 is a possible D gene (6 bases). V lost 4 bases and J lost 0, with 9 bases in between. Germline values: CDR1 MNHEY, CDR2 SMNVEV (reference sequence). The CDR3 runs to 14 residues.

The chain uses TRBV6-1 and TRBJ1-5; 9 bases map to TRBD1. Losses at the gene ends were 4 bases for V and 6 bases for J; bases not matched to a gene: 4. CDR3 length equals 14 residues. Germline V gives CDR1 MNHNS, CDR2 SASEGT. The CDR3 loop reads CASSVGQGGQPQHF. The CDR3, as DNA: TGTGCCAGCAGTGTGGGACAGGGAGGTCAGCCCCAGCATTTT.

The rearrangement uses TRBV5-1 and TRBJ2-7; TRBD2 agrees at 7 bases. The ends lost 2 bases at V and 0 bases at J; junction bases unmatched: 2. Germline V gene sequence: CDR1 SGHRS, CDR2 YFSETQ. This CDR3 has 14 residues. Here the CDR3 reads CASSLSGVSYEQYF. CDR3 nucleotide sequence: TGCGCCAGCAGCTTAAGCGGGGTCTCCTACGAGCAGTACTTC.

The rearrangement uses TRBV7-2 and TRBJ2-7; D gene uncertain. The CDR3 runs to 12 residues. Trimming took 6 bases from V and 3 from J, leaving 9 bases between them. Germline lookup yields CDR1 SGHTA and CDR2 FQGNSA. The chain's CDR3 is CASSLMRYEQYF. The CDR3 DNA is TGTGCCAGCAGTCTCATGCGCTACGAGCAGTACTTC.

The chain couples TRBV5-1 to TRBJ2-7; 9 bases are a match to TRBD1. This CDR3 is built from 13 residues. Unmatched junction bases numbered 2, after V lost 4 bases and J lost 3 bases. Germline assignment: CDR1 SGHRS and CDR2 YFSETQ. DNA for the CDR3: TGCGCCAGCAGCGGGACAGGGTACTACGAGCAGTACTTC. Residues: CASSGTGYYEQYF.

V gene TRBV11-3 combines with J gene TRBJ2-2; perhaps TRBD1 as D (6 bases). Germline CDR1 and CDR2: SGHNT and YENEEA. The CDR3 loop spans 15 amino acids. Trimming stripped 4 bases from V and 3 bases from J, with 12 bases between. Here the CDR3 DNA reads TGTGCCAGCAGCTCCACAGGGTTAGACACCGGGGAGCTGTTTTTT. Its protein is CASSSTGLDTGELFF.

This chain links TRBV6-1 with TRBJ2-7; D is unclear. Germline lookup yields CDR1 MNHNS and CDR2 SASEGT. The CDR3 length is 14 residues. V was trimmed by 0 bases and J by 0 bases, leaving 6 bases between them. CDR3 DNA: TGTGCCAGCAGTGAAGCGAGCCCCTCCTACGAGCAGTACTTC. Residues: CASSEASPSYEQYF.

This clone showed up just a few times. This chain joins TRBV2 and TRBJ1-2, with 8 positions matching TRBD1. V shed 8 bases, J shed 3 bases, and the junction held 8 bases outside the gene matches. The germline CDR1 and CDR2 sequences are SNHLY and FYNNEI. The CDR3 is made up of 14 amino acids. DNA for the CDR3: TGTGCCAGCTCAGGGCAGGGGGCTGACTATGGCTACACCTTC. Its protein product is CASSGQGADYGYTF.

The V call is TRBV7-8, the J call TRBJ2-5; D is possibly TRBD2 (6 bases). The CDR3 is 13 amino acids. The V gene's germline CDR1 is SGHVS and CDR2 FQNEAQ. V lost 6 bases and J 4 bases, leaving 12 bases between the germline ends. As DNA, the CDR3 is TGTGCCAGCAGAACGGAGGGCCGAGAGACCCAGTACTTC. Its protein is CASRTEGRETQYF.

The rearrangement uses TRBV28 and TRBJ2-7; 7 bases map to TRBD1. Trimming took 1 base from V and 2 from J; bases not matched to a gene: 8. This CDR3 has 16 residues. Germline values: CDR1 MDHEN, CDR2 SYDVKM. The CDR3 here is CASSLSFRDRAYEQYF. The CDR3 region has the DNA TGTGCCAGCAGTTTATCCTTCAGGGACAGAGCCTACGAGCAGTACTTC.

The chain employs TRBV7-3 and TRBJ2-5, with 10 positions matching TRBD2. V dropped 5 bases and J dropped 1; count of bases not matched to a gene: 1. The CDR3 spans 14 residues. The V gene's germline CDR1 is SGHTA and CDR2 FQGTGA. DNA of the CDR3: TGTGCCAGCAGCCGGACTAGCGGCCAAGAGACCCAGTACTTC. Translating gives CASSRTSGQETQYF.

Here the CDR3 reads CASSPGLATSSYNEQFF. The CDR3 bases are TGTGCCAGCAGCCCGGGACTAGCCACTAGCTCCTACAATGAGCAGTTCTTC. The V call is TRBV21-1, the J call TRBJ2-1; TRBD2, as called in the table, went unchecked against the DNA. TRBV21-1 is a documented pseudogene. This CDR3 contains 17 residues.

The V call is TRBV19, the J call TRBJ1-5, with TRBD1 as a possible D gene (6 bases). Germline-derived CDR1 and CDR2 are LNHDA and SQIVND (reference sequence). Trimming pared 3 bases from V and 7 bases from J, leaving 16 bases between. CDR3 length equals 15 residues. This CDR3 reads CASSIPGAYPQPQHF. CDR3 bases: TGTGCCAGTAGTATCCCAGGGGCGTACCCCCAGCCCCAGCATTTT.

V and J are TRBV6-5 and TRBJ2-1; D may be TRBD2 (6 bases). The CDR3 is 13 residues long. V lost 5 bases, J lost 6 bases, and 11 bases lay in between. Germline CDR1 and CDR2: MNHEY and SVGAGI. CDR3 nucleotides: TGTGCCAGCAGTGCCCGGGACTCCAATGAGCAGTTCTTC. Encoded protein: CASSARDSNEQFF.

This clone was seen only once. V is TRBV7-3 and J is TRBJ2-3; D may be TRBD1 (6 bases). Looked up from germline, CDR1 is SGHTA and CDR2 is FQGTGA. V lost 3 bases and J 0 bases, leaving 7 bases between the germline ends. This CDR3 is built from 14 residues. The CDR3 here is CASSLDRSTDTQYF. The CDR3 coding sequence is TGTGCCAGCAGCTTGGACAGAAGCACAGATACGCAGTATTTT.